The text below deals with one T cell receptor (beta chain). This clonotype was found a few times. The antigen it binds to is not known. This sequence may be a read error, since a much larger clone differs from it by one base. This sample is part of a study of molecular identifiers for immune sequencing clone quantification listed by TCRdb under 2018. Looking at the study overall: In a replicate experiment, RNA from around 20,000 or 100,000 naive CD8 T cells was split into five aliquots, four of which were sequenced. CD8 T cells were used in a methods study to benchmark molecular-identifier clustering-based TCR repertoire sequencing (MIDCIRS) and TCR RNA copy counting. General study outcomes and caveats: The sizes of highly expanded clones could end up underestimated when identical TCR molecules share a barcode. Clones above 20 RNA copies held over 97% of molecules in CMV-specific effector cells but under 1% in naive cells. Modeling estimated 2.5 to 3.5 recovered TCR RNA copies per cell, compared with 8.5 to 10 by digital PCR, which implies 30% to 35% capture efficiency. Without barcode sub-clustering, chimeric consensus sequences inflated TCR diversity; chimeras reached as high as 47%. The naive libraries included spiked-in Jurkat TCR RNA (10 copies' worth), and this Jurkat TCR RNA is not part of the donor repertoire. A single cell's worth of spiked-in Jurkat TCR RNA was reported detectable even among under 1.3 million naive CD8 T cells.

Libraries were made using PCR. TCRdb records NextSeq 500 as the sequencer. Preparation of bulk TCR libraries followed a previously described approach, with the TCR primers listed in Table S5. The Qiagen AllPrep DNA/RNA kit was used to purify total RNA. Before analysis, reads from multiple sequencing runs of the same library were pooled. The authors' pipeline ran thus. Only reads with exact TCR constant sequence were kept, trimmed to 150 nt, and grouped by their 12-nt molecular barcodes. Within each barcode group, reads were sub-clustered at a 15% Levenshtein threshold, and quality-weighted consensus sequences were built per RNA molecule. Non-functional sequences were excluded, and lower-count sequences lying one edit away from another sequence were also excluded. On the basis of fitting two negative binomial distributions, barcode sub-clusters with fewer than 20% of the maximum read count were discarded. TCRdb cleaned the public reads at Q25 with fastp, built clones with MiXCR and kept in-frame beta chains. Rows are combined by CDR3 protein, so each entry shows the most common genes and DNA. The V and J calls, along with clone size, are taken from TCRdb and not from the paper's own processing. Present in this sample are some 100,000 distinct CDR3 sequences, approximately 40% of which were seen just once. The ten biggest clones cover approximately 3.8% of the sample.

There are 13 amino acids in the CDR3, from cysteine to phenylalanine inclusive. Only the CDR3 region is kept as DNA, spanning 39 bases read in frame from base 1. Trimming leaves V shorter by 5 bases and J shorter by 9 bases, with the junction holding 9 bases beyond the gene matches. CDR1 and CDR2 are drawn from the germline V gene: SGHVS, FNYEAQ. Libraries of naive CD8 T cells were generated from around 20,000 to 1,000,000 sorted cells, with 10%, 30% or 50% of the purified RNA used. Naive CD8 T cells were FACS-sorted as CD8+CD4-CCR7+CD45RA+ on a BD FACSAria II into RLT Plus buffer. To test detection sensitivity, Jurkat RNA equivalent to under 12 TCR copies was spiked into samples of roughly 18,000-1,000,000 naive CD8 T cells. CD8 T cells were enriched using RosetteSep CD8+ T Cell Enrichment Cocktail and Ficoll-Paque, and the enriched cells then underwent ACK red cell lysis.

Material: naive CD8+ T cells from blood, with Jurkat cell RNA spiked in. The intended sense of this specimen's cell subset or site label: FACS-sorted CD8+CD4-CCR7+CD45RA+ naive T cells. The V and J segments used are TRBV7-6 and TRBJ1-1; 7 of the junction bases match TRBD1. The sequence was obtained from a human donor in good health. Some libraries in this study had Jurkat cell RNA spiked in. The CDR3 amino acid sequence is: CASSIGGRVKAFF. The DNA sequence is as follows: TGTGCCAGCAGCATAGGGGGCAGGGTGAAAGCTTTCTTT.